Presented here are 30 T cell receptor beta chains from one specimen sequenced in a study of radiation and T cells in renal cell carcinoma. The table came from immunoSEQ multiplex PCR; TCRdb's copy has only in-frame clones and leaves some out. The data show 100,000 to 150,000 clones, approximately 85% seen once. Time point indicated: blood 2 weeks post-SBRT. Documented treatment: 15 Gy SBRT to primary tumor, nephrectomy 4 weeks later. Sequencing was performed on blood, taken from a patient whose treatment included radiotherapy and nephrectomy. These receptor sequences come from a man aged 50-60 years with renal cell carcinoma.

This sequence joins TRBV15 and TRBJ2-1; either TRBD1 or TRBD2 may supply D (5 bases each). CDR3 length: 15 amino acids. From germline, CDR1 is LNHNV and CDR2 YYDKDF (reference sequence). Trimming took 7 bases from V and 7 from J, leaving 20 bases between them. This chain's CDR3 is CATTMIGDVKNEQFF. CDR3 coding DNA: TGTGCCACCACCATGATCGGGGACGTTAAGAATGAGCAGTTCTTC.

V gene TRBV9 combines with J gene TRBJ1-1; 10 bases are a match to TRBD1. CDR3 length: 15 residues. In germline, CDR1 is SGDLS, CDR2 YYNGEE. The ends lost 4 bases at V and 1 base at J; junction bases unmatched: 4. Here the CDR3 DNA reads TGTGCCAGCAGCAGCAGACAGGGGGCGAACACTGAAGCTTTCTTT. Protein product: CASSSRQGANTEAFF. The variable domain in full, with the rest retrieved from reference TRBV9 and TRBJ1-1, is DSGVTQTPKHLITATGQRVTLRCSPRSGDLSVYWYQQSLDQGLQFLIQYYNGEERAKGNILERFSAQQFPDLHSELNLSSLELGDSALYFCASSSRQGANTEAFFGQGTRLTVV.

The chain is built from TRBV15 and TRBJ1-2, with 9 positions matching TRBD1. V lost 2 bases to trimming and J lost 6 bases; unmatched junction nucleotides: 19. CDR3 size: 19 residues. Germline assignment: CDR1 LNHNV and CDR2 YYDKDF (reference sequence). CDR3 sequence (DNA): TGTGCCACCAGCAGAAGGTTACCGGGACAGGGAGTTGGGGTAAATGGCTACACCTTC. Its translation is CATSRRLPGQGVGVNGYTF.

The J gene is TRBJ2-3, the V gene TRBV19; a weak D match, TRBD2 (5 bases). Trimming stripped 4 bases from V and 7 bases from J, with 6 bases between. The CDR3 is 11 amino acids. Germline V gene sequence: CDR1 LNHDA, CDR2 SQIVND (reference sequence). The chain's CDR3 is CASSTGNTQYF. The CDR3 DNA sequence: TGTGCCAGTAGTACGGGGAATACGCAGTATTTT.

The genes are TRBV6-5 and TRBJ2-7; D uncertain. Trimming took 8 bases from V and 3 from J, leaving 14 bases between them. This CDR3 comprises 13 residues. The germline gives CDR1 MNHEY, CDR2 SVGAGI. The CDR3 protein is CASSLDGYYEQYF. The CDR3 bases are TGTGCCAGCTCCCTCGACGGATACTACGAGCAGTACTTC.

V usage is TRBV4-3 and J usage is TRBJ1-6; D is unresolved. This CDR3 spans 15 amino acids. Between the trimmed V and J ends, which lost 0 bases and 7 bases, there was a span of 10 bases. CDR1 and CDR2 from the germline V gene are LGHNA and YSLEER. The chain's CDR3 is CASSQDGTVNSPLHF. Here the CDR3 DNA reads TGCGCCAGCAGCCAAGATGGTACAGTAAATTCACCCCTCCACTTT.

The chain has TRBV7-9 and TRBJ1-2, with D possibly matching TRBD1 (6 bases). Germline CDR1 is SEHNR and CDR2 is FQNEAQ (reference sequence). V dropped 5 bases and J dropped 2 bases, with 15 bases sitting between them. The CDR3 runs 15 residues. CDR3 residues: CASSPQTTGNYGYTF. CDR3 in DNA: TGTGCCAGCAGCCCCCAAACAACAGGGAACTATGGCTACACCTTC.

The rearrangement joins TRBV5-1 to TRBJ2-7; 7 nucleotides line up with TRBD2. J was trimmed by 5 bases and V by 0 bases; bases with no gene match: 11. Germline V gene sequence: CDR1 SGHRS, CDR2 YFSETQ. This CDR3 has 16 residues. CDR3 loop: CASSLGIGGAGNEQYF. Here the CDR3 DNA reads TGCGCCAGCAGCTTGGGCATAGGCGGAGCGGGGAACGAGCAGTACTTC. Based on the CDR3 plus reference TRBV5-1 and TRBJ2-7, the full variable domain is KAGVTQTPRYLIKTRGQQVTLSCSPISGHRSVSWYQQTPGQGLQFLFEYFSETQRNKGNFPGRFSGRQFSNSRSEMNVSTLELGDSALYLCASSLGIGGAGNEQYFGPGTRLTVT.

This rearrangement joins TRBV5-3 to TRBJ2-7, with 10 nucleotides matching TRBD1. TRBV5-3 is annotated as an ORF whose role is uncertain. The CDR3 consists of 16 residues. The J segment lost 2 bases and the V segment lost 4 bases, leaving 9 bases of the junction unmatched. The CDR3 DNA is TGTGCCAGAAGCCCTGGAAGCGGGACAGGGGCCTACGAGCAGTACTTC. This gives the protein CARSPGSGTGAYEQYF.

The CDR3 is CASSQGGFDYGYTF. Written as DNA, the CDR3 is TGTGCCAGCAGCCAAGGGGGGTTTGACTATGGCTACACCTTC. The V gene is TRBV7-9, the J gene TRBJ1-2, with D perhaps TRBD1 (6 bases). CDR3 length: 14 amino acids. Germline V gene data show CDR1 as SEHNR and CDR2 as FQNEAQ (reference sequence). V was trimmed by 5 bases and J by 3 bases, leaving 13 bases between them.

This chain connects TRBV6-5 to TRBJ1-3, with D maybe TRBD1 (5 bases). This CDR3 contains 14 residues. With 6 bases removed from V and 0 bases from J, the gap between germline ends came to 9 bases. Germline CDR1 and CDR2: MNHEY and SVGAGI. The CDR3 region is CASSPTASGNTIYF. The CDR3 DNA reads TGTGCCAGCAGCCCGACAGCCTCTGGAAACACCATATATTTT.

The chain carries TRBV6-5 and TRBJ1-1; maybe TRBD1 (6 bases). The CDR3 has 13 amino acids. Germline CDR1 MNHEY, CDR2 SVGAGI. The V gene lost 6 bases and the J gene lost 1 base, with 9 bases spanning the gap. The CDR3 nucleotides read TGTGCCAGCAGGTACAGGGAGAACACTGAAGCTTTCTTT. Translating it yields CASRYRENTEAFF.

The gene calls are TRBV7-2 and TRBJ2-3, with TRBD1 as a possible D gene (5 bases). CDR1 is SGHTA, CDR2 FQGNSA, per germline. V was shortened by 1 base and J by 2 bases, with 7 bases between the two germline ends. The CDR3 covers 14 residues. The CDR3 is CASSLGQTTDTQYF. For the CDR3, the DNA is TGTGCCAGCAGCTTAGGACAGACCACAGATACGCAGTATTTT.

V usage is TRBV7-6 and J usage is TRBJ2-3; D unclear. Germline CDR1 reads SGHVS; CDR2 reads FNYEAQ. V lost 5 bases and J lost 2, with 5 bases in between. The CDR3 extends over 12 amino acids. CDR3 amino acids: CASSSYTDTQYF. In DNA form, the CDR3 reads TGTGCCAGCAGCAGCTACACAGATACGCAGTATTTT.

This chain joins TRBV5-1 and TRBJ2-2, with a tentative D call TRBD1 (6 bases). The CDR3 runs to 15 residues. Germline values: CDR1 SGHRS, CDR2 YFSETQ. V lost 4 bases and J lost 6, with 16 bases in between. CDR3 DNA sequence: TGCGCCAGCAGCCCCTCGGACAGTTTGTCCGGGGAGCTGTTTTTT. It yields the protein CASSPSDSLSGELFF.

The CDR3 nucleotides are TGTGCCAGCTCACCCGACAGGGCGAATTCACCCCTCCACTTT. It translates to CASSPDRANSPLHF. The chain employs TRBV18 and TRBJ1-6; 7 nucleotides agree with TRBD1. Germline-derived CDR1 and CDR2 are KGHSH and LQKENI. This CDR3 region has 14 residues. J was trimmed by 7 bases and V by 3 bases; bases with no gene match: 3.

The gene calls are TRBV5-1 and TRBJ2-7; 7 nucleotides line up with TRBD1. J lost 6 bases, V lost 4 bases, and 16 bases had no gene match. The CDR3 runs 16 residues. Germline lookup yields CDR1 SGHRS and CDR2 YFSETQ. The CDR3 reads CASSEQGGALRGEQYF. The DNA of the CDR3 is TGCGCCAGCAGCGAGCAAGGGGGCGCATTAAGAGGCGAGCAGTACTTC.

Only a few counts were recorded for this clone. The J gene is TRBJ1-4, the V gene TRBV5-1; possibly TRBD1 for D (5 bases). Looked up from germline, CDR1 is SGHRS and CDR2 is YFSETQ. V was shortened by 0 bases and J by 8 bases, with 17 bases between the two germline ends. The CDR3 contains 16 residues. The CDR3 region is CASSLAPGGVDEKLFF. In DNA form, the CDR3 reads TGCGCCAGCAGCTTGGCCCCCGGAGGGGTGGACGAAAAACTGTTTTTT.

Here the CDR3 DNA reads TGTGCCAGCAGTTATCCGACAGGCGGAGAGACCCAGTACTTC. This encodes CASSYPTGGETQYF. This chain joins TRBV6-6 and TRBJ2-5, with D maybe TRBD1 (6 bases). CDR1 and CDR2 (germline): MNHNY, SVGAGI (reference sequence). Deletions cut 3 bases from V and 4 bases from J, with 12 bases between. There are 14 residues in the CDR3.

This clone was seen at least ten times. The J gene is TRBJ1-5, the V gene TRBV19; possible D gene TRBD1, 6 bases. Germline CDR1 LNHDA, CDR2 SQIVND (reference sequence). Deletions cut 3 bases from V and 6 bases from J, with 15 bases between. CDR3 length: 15 residues. Here the CDR3 DNA reads TGTGCCAGTAGTATCCTCGTGGGGGCATCTCAGCCCCAGCATTTT. Protein product: CASSILVGASQPQHF.

The rearrangement links TRBV7-2 to TRBJ1-3; D unclear. This CDR3 is built from 12 residues. Germline values: CDR1 SGHTA, CDR2 FQGNSA. The ends were cut back, 5 bases at V and 1 base at J, with 3 bases in the middle. The CDR3 coding sequence is TGTGCCAGCAGCGTATCTGGAAACACCATATATTTT. As protein: CASSVSGNTIYF. The full variable domain, completed using reference TRBV7-2 and TRBJ1-3, is GAGVSQSPSNKVTEKGKDVELRCDPISGHTALYWYRQSLGQGLEFLIYFQGNSAPDKSGLPSDRFSAERTGGSVSTLTIQRTQQEDSAVYLCASSVSGNTIYFGEGSWLTVV.

V is TRBV5-1 and J is TRBJ2-2; D is perhaps TRBD2 (5 bases). Germline V gene data show CDR1 as SGHRS and CDR2 as YFSETQ. V gave up 0 bases and J gave up 0 bases, with 9 bases separating them. The length of the CDR3 is 16 residues. The CDR3 nucleotides read TGCGCCAGCAGCTTGGGGGTGGAGGCGAACACCGGGGAGCTGTTTTTT. As protein: CASSLGVEANTGELFF. The complete variable domain, with remaining parts taken from reference TRBV5-1 and TRBJ2-2, reads KAGVTQTPRYLIKTRGQQVTLSCSPISGHRSVSWYQQTPGQGLQFLFEYFSETQRNKGNFPGRFSGRQFSNSRSEMNVSTLELGDSALYLCASSLGVEANTGELFFGEGSRLTVL.

The chain uses TRBV30 and TRBJ1-2, with 7 positions matching TRBD1. The CDR3 has 13 residues. CDR1 and CDR2 (germline): GTSNPN, SVGIG (reference sequence). The CDR3 DNA reads TGTGCTGGAGATATGGGACAGTCCTATGGCTACACCTTC. Residues: CAGDMGQSYGYTF.

This clone has at least ten counts. J is TRBJ2-3 and V is TRBV5-4, with TRBD2 matching 9 bases. The CDR3 is made up of 16 amino acids. Germline V gene sequence: CDR1 SGHNT, CDR2 YYREEE (reference sequence). V dropped 4 bases and J dropped 0; count of bases not matched to a gene: 6. CDR3 nucleotides: TGTGCCAGCAGCGAAAAACTAGCGGGTAGCACAGATACGCAGTATTTT. Its protein is CASSEKLAGSTDTQYF.

This clone has just a few counts. This chain links TRBV6-1 with TRBJ2-3, with TRBD2 identical over 7 bases. The V and J ends lost 7 bases and 5 bases, in that order; junction bases with no gene match: 9. This CDR3 is 14 amino acids long. Germline loops: CDR1 MNHNS, CDR2 SASEGT. The CDR3 DNA follows: TGTGCCAGCACCATGGCGGGAGTCGGAGATACGCAGTATTTT. It specifies CASTMAGVGDTQYF.

This clone was detected only once. This chain links TRBV6-1 with TRBJ1-5, with a tentative D call TRBD1 (5 bases). This CDR3 is 13 amino acids long. Germline V gene data show CDR1 as MNHNS and CDR2 as SASEGT. V lost 2 bases to trimming and J lost 7 bases, with 9 bases between them. The CDR3 reads CASSESWGQPQHF. The CDR3 DNA sequence: TGTGCCAGCAGTGAAAGTTGGGGGCAGCCCCAGCATTTT.

V is TRBV19 and J is TRBJ2-5, with D unresolved. V was clipped by 6 bases and J by 6 bases, with 20 bases between them. Looked up from germline, CDR1 is LNHDA and CDR2 is SQIVND (reference sequence). CDR3 length: 15 residues. The CDR3: CASSQSLRTRQTQYF. The CDR3 DNA follows: TGTGCCAGTAGCCAATCCCTCCGTACCCGACAGACCCAGTACTTC.

This chain links TRBV7-2 with TRBJ1-5; D gene ambiguous. Per germline, CDR1 SGHTA and CDR2 FQGNSA. V lost 3 bases to trimming and J lost 6 bases, with 6 bases between them. This CDR3 has 12 amino acids. CDR3 nucleotides: TGTGCCAGCAGCTTCCGGTCTCAGCCCCAGCATTTT. It specifies CASSFRSQPQHF. The variable domain in full, with the rest retrieved from reference TRBV7-2 and TRBJ1-5, is GAGVSQSPSNKVTEKGKDVELRCDPISGHTALYWYRQSLGQGLEFLIYFQGNSAPDKSGLPSDRFSAERTGGSVSTLTIQRTQQEDSAVYLCASSFRSQPQHFGDGTRLSIL.

This clone was picked up one time. The CDR3 region has the DNA TGTGCCAGCAGAAACCAGGGGTTTCTTCAGCCCCAGCATTTT. This encodes CASRNQGFLQPQHF. The J gene is TRBJ1-5, the V gene TRBV6-6, with D maybe TRBD1 (6 bases). CDR1 is MNHNY and CDR2 is SVGAGI in the germline V gene (reference sequence). V was shortened by 6 bases and J by 6 bases, with 15 bases between the two germline ends. The CDR3 is 14 residues long.

V usage is TRBV19 and J usage is TRBJ1-2; no reliable D call. This CDR3 spans 13 amino acids. Looked up from germline, CDR1 is LNHDA and CDR2 is SQIVND (reference sequence). V was clipped by 3 bases and J by 4 bases, with 9 bases between them. The CDR3 region has the DNA TGTGCCAGTAGTATTGAATCCCTCTATGGCTACACCTTC. Protein product: CASSIESLYGYTF.